These 26 T cell receptor beta chains share one sample of origin, sequenced in a study of T cell changes during pregnancy in multiple sclerosis. Profiling relied on immunoSEQ multiplex PCR, and the TCRdb table lists in-frame clones only, not all of them. The repertoire holds around 47,000 clones, with 94% as singletons. The sequenced sample was CD8+ T cells from peripheral blood mononuclear cells, obtained in the first trimester of pregnancy. The receptors stem from a female donor with multiple sclerosis, enrolled in a pregnancy study.

This clone was counted between two and nine times. The genes are TRBV27 and TRBJ2-7; TRBD1 matches at 10 bases. The CDR3 spans 15 residues. Germline loops: CDR1 MNHEY, CDR2 SMNVEV (reference sequence). After removal of 2 bases from V and 5 bases from J, the junction contained 6 bases not matched to a gene. The chain's CDR3 is CASSLRQGARDEQYF. For the CDR3, the DNA is TGTGCCAGCAGTTTACGACAGGGGGCTCGAGACGAGCAGTACTTC.

The V and J genes are TRBV7-9 and TRBJ2-7; 8 bases map to TRBD1. This CDR3 has 11 residues. With V trimmed by 5 bases and J by 11 bases, 5 bases remained unmatched. The germline gives CDR1 SEHNR, CDR2 FQNEAQ (reference sequence). The CDR3 protein is CASSRTGPEYF. The CDR3 region has the DNA TGTGCCAGCAGCCGGACAGGGCCGGAGTACTTC.

CDR3 sequence (DNA): TGTGCCAGCAGCTTAGTTGGGACAGCCGACGAGCAGTACTTC. The encoded protein is CASSLVGTADEQYF. The gene calls are TRBV7-9 and TRBJ2-7; TRBD1 aligns across 7 bases. The CDR3 sequence is 14 residues long. Germline CDR1 is SEHNR and CDR2 is FQNEAQ (reference sequence). V lost 1 base to trimming and J lost 5 bases; unmatched junction nucleotides: 5.

The chain couples TRBV9 to TRBJ1-4, with 10 bases matching TRBD1. Germline-derived CDR1 and CDR2 are SGDLS and YYNGEE. The ends lost 3 bases at V and 7 bases at J; junction bases unmatched: 3. The CDR3 runs 14 residues. CDR3 loop: CASSGTGGSEKLFF. In DNA, the CDR3 is TGTGCCAGCAGCGGGACAGGGGGAAGTGAAAAACTGTTTTTT. The full variable domain, with the rest looked up from reference TRBV9 and TRBJ1-4, is DSGVTQTPKHLITATGQRVTLRCSPRSGDLSVYWYQQSLDQGLQFLIQYYNGEERAKGNILERFSAQQFPDLHSELNLSSLELGDSALYFCASSGTGGSEKLFFGSGTQLSVL.

The gene calls are TRBV6-5 and TRBJ2-7; 7 bases line up with TRBD1. Trimming removed 2 bases from V and 1 base from J; junction bases left unmatched: 8. This CDR3 spans 16 amino acids. Germline CDR1 and CDR2: MNHEY and SVGAGI. This CDR3 is CASSYDRRTGSYEQYF. Here the CDR3 DNA reads TGTGCCAGCAGTTACGACAGGAGGACAGGATCCTACGAGCAGTACTTC.

The genes are TRBV2 and TRBJ1-1, with D possibly being TRBD1 (5 bases). The CDR3 covers 13 residues. Germline V gene lookup returns CDR1 SNHLY and CDR2 FYNNEI. With 8 bases removed from V and 6 bases from J, the gap between germline ends came to 16 bases. For the CDR3, the DNA is TGTGCCAGCTACCTTCCGGGGGGACCTGAAGCTTTCTTT. Translated, it gives CASYLPGGPEAFF.

The gene calls are TRBV21-1 and TRBJ1-6; the table assigns TRBD1, which was not confirmed against the DNA. TRBV21-1 is flagged as a pseudogene. CDR3 length: 16 amino acids. Written as DNA, the CDR3 is TGTGCCAGCAGACCCGGGACAGGGGTTGGGGATTCACCCCTCCACTTT. Its translation is CASRPGTGVGDSPLHF.

This chain uses TRBV4-2 with TRBJ2-3; 7 bases match TRBD1. This CDR3 contains 19 residues. V shed 3 bases, J shed 3 bases, and the junction held 18 bases outside the gene matches. From germline, CDR1 is LGHNA and CDR2 YNFKEQ. CDR3 nucleotides: TGTGCCAGCAGCCACTCACCAGGAAAGACAGGGTTCGGGACAGATACGCAGTATTTT. It encodes CASSHSPGKTGFGTDTQYF.

The rearrangement joins TRBV4-2 to TRBJ2-7; 12 bases agree with TRBD2. With 5 bases clipped from V and 2 bases from J, the junction kept 4 bases outside the gene matches. Germline loops: CDR1 LGHNA, CDR2 YNFKEQ. This CDR3 is 15 amino acids long. CDR3 sequence (DNA): TGTGCCAGCAGCGACCGACTAGCGGGGGCCTACGAGCAGTACTTC. Protein product: CASSDRLAGAYEQYF.

This clone came up a few times. The V call is TRBV28, the J call TRBJ2-7, with TRBD1 identical over 7 bases. Germline lookup yields CDR1 MDHEN and CDR2 SYDVKM. There are 14 residues in the CDR3. Trimming removed 9 bases from V and 2 bases from J; junction bases left unmatched: 10. The CDR3 spells CARQGCEPPYEQYF. The CDR3 coding sequence is TGTGCCAGACAGGGGTGCGAGCCACCCTACGAGCAGTACTTC.

This chain links TRBV7-9 with TRBJ2-5, with TRBD2 identical over 8 bases. CDR3 size: 15 residues. Per germline, CDR1 SEHNR and CDR2 FQNEAQ (reference sequence). Unmatched junction bases numbered 10, after V lost 5 bases and J lost 5 bases. Here the CDR3 DNA reads TGTGCCAGCAGCCCGGAGGTAGCGGGATGGGAGACCCAGTACTTC. This sequence encodes CASSPEVAGWETQYF.

The rearrangement joins TRBV13 to TRBJ2-3; maybe TRBD2 (6 bases). Germline V CDR1 and CDR2: PRHDT, FYEKMQ (reference sequence). The CDR3 is 15 amino acids. V was pared by 5 bases and J by 11 bases, with 23 bases between. CDR3 sequence (DNA): TGTGCCAGCAGCGAAGGACTACCGGGGCCGGGGGAGCAGTATTTT. As protein: CASSEGLPGPGEQYF.

The V and J genes are TRBV7-6 and TRBJ2-2, with D maybe TRBD1 (6 bases). The CDR3 sequence is 16 residues long. V was clipped by 4 bases and J by 6 bases, with 18 bases between them. Germline CDR1 SGHVS, CDR2 FNYEAQ. CDR3 amino acids: CASSWSPGTTPGELFF. As DNA, the CDR3 is TGTGCCAGCAGCTGGAGCCCCGGGACAACCCCCGGGGAGCTGTTTTTT.

The chain employs TRBV18 and TRBJ1-4; no clear D. This CDR3 is 16 amino acids long. Trimming stripped 1 base from V and 3 bases from J, with 12 bases between. Germline V lookup: CDR1 KGHSH, CDR2 LQKENI. The CDR3 bases are TGTGCCAGCTCACCACGCGTAATAGATCCTAATGAAAAACTGTTTTTT. Its protein product is CASSPRVIDPNEKLFF.

The genes are TRBV5-8 and TRBJ1-1; D is possibly TRBD1 (5 bases). Germline-derived CDR1 and CDR2 are SGHTS and YDEGEE. The CDR3 has 14 amino acids. Trimming took 0 bases from V and 7 from J, leaving 13 bases between them. The CDR3 protein is CASSLGGGYNEAFF. CDR3 bases: TGTGCCAGCAGCTTGGGGGGGGGTTATAATGAAGCTTTCTTT.

The chain combines TRBV9 with TRBJ1-4, with 9 bases lining up with TRBD1. CDR1 is SGDLS and CDR2 is YYNGEE in the germline V gene. V lost 3 bases and J lost 3; bases outside the gene matches: 12. The CDR3 loop spans 18 amino acids. The CDR3 nucleotides read TGTGCCAGCAGCGGAGAGGTTGGGGACAGGGAAGCTAATGAAAAACTGTTTTTT. Amino acid sequence: CASSGEVGDREANEKLFF. The full variable domain, with the rest looked up from reference TRBV9 and TRBJ1-4, is DSGVTQTPKHLITATGQRVTLRCSPRSGDLSVYWYQQSLDQGLQFLIQYYNGEERAKGNILERFSAQQFPDLHSELNLSSLELGDSALYFCASSGEVGDREANEKLFFGSGTQLSVL.

The V gene is TRBV14, the J gene TRBJ2-7, with 7 bases that match TRBD1. This CDR3 is built from 12 residues. After removal of 3 bases from V and 5 bases from J, the junction contained 1 base not matched to a gene. Germline V gene lookup returns CDR1 SGHDN and CDR2 FVKESK. This chain's CDR3 is CASSQTGHEQYF. CDR3 sequence (DNA): TGTGCCAGCAGCCAGACAGGGCACGAGCAGTACTTC.

This clone was detected only once. In nucleotides, the CDR3 is TGTGCCAGCTCACCGGACAGGGGTTATCAAGAGACCCAGTACTTC. Translating gives CASSPDRGYQETQYF. The V call is TRBV18, the J call TRBJ2-5; 9 nucleotides line up with TRBD1. Germline CDR1 and CDR2: KGHSH and LQKENI. V lost 3 bases and J lost 2; bases outside the gene matches: 4. This CDR3 is built from 15 residues.

The rearrangement links TRBV4-3 to TRBJ2-3, with D unclear. Germline V gene lookup returns CDR1 LGHNA and CDR2 YSLEER. Trimming took off 0 bases at V and 4 bases at J, with 11 bases between the two ends. This CDR3 comprises 15 residues. The CDR3 coding sequence is TGCGCCAGCAGCCAAGATATGGCAGTCCCAGATACGCAGTATTTT. Its translation: CASSQDMAVPDTQYF.

The V and J genes are TRBV5-1 and TRBJ1-1; TRBD1 matches at 7 bases. J was trimmed by 4 bases and V by 0 bases; bases with no gene match: 3. Germline values: CDR1 SGHRS, CDR2 YFSETQ. CDR3 length: 14 residues. DNA for the CDR3: TGCGCCAGCAGCTTGGCGGGACAGCTCACTGAAGCTTTCTTT. Residues: CASSLAGQLTEAFF.

This clone was detected only once. The chain uses TRBV7-7 and TRBJ2-7; 9 positions agree with TRBD1. Germline V lookup: CDR1 SSHAT, CDR2 FNYEAQ (reference sequence). This CDR3 is 14 amino acids long. V shed 5 bases and J 3 bases; nucleotides not matched to a gene: 5. The CDR3 coding sequence is TGTGCCAGCAGCCCTGGGACAGGGTACTACGAGCAGTACTTC. Translation: CASSPGTGYYEQYF.

This rearrangement joins TRBV9 to TRBJ1-1, with D possibly matching TRBD1 (6 bases). This CDR3 is built from 13 residues. Trimming removed 1 base from V and 4 bases from J, with 8 bases in between. The germline V gene has CDR1 SGDLS and CDR2 YYNGEE. The CDR3 spells CASSVQGGTEAFF. CDR3 coding DNA: TGTGCCAGCAGCGTACAAGGGGGCACTGAAGCTTTCTTT.

The rearrangement joins TRBV14 to TRBJ2-1; 13 nucleotides match TRBD2. The CDR3 runs 17 residues. From germline, CDR1 is SGHDN and CDR2 FVKESK. Trimming took 0 bases from V and 9 from J; bases not matched to a gene: 8. The CDR3 sequence: CASSQDVGLAGVIEQFF. CDR3 in DNA: TGTGCCAGCAGCCAAGATGTAGGACTAGCGGGAGTGATTGAGCAGTTCTTC.

The chain has TRBV5-5 and TRBJ2-7, with 10 nucleotides matching TRBD2. This CDR3 has 17 amino acids. Germline trimming cut 0 bases from V and 4 bases from J; bases unmatched to any gene: 10. Germline CDR1 SGHKS, CDR2 YYEKEE (reference sequence). The CDR3, as DNA: TGTGCCAGCAGCTTGGTAAAGGCTAGCGGGGGTATTTACGAGCAGTACTTC. It codes for CASSLVKASGGIYEQYF. The whole variable domain, filled in from reference TRBV5-5 and TRBJ2-7, reads DAGVTQSPTHLIKTRGQQVTLRCSPISGHKSVSWYQQVLGQGPQFIFQYYEKEERGRGNFPDRFSARQFPNYSSELNVNALLLGDSALYLCASSLVKASGGIYEQYFGPGTRLTVT.

This clone was counted once. The V call is TRBV28, the J call TRBJ1-2; D ambiguous. The V gene lost 5 bases and the J gene lost 6 bases, with 10 bases spanning the gap. Germline CDR1 reads MDHEN; CDR2 reads SYDVKM. The CDR3 is 12 residues long. The CDR3 protein is CASSQFGDGYTF. As DNA, the CDR3 is TGTGCCAGCAGTCAATTCGGGGATGGCTACACCTTC.

The chain links TRBV7-3 to TRBJ1-1; TRBD1 aligns across 9 bases. CDR3 length equals 14 residues. With V trimmed by 3 bases and J by 5 bases, 4 bases remained unmatched. Germline values: CDR1 SGHTA, CDR2 FQGTGA. The chain's CDR3 is CASSLGTGRTEAFF. The CDR3 DNA follows: TGTGCCAGCAGCTTGGGGACAGGGAGGACTGAAGCTTTCTTT.